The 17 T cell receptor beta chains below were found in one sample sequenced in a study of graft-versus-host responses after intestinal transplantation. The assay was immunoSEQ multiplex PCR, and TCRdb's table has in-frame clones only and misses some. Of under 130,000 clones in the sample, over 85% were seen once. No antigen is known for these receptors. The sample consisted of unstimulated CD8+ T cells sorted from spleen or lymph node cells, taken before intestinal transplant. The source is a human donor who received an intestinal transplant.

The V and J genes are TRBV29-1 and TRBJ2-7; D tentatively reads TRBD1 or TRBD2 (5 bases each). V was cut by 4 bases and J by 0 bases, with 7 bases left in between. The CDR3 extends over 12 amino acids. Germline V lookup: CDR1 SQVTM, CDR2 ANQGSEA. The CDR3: CSVGGGSYEQYF. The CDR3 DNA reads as TGCAGCGTTGGTGGGGGCTCCTACGAGCAGTACTTC.

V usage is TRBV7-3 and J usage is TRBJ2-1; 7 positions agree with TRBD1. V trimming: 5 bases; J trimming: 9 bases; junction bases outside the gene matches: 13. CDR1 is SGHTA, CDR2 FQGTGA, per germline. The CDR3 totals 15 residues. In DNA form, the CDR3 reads TGTGCCAGCAGCATGCAGGGACAGTCTCGCAGTGAGCAGTTCTTC. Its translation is CASSMQGQSRSEQFF.

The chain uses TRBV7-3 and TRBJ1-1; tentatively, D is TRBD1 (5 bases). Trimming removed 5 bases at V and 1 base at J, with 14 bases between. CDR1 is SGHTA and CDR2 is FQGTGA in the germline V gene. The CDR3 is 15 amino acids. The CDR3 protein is CASSRVLGGNTEAFF. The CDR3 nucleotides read TGTGCCAGCAGCCGTGTCTTGGGGGGGAACACTGAAGCTTTCTTT.

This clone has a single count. DNA for the CDR3: TGTGCCAGTACCTTGGGGCTAGCGTCGGGTGAGCAGTTCTTC. Amino acids: CASTLGLASGEQFF. The genes are TRBV19 and TRBJ2-1, with D maybe TRBD2 (6 bases). Trimming shortened V by 7 bases and J by 9 bases, and 19 bases separated the two germline ends. Germline loops: CDR1 LNHDA, CDR2 SQIVND (reference sequence). The CDR3 loop spans 14 amino acids.

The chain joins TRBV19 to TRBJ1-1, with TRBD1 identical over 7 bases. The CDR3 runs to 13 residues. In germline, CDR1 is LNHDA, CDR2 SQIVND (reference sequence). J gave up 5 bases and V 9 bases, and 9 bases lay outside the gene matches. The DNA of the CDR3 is TGTGCCAGCTTGACAGGGAGAGGAACTGAAGCTTTCTTT. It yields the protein CASLTGRGTEAFF. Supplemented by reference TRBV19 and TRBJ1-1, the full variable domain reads DGGITQSPKYLFRKEGQNVTLSCEQNLNHDAMYWYRQDPGQGLRLIYYSQIVNDFQKGDIAEGYSVSREKKESFPLTVTSAQKNPTAFYLCASLTGRGTEAFFGQGTRLTVV.

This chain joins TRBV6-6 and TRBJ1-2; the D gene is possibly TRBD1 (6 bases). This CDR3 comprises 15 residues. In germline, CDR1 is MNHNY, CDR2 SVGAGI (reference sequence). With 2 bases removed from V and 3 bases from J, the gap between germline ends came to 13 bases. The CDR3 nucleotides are TGTGCCAGCAGTTACGCCTCACAGGGAGACTATGGCTACACCTTC. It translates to CASSYASQGDYGYTF.

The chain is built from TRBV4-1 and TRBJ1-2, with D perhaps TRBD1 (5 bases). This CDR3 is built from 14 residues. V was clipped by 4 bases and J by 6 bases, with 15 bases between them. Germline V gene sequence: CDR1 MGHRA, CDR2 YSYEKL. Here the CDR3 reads CASSPVGGENGYTF. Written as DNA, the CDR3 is TGCGCCAGCAGCCCAGTGGGAGGGGAAAATGGCTACACCTTC.

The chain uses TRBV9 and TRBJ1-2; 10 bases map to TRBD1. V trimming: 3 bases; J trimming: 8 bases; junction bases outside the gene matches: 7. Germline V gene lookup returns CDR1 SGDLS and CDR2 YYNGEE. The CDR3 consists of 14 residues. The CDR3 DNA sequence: TGTGCCAGCAGCGGGGCAGGGACAGGGGTCGGCTACACCTTC. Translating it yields CASSGAGTGVGYTF.

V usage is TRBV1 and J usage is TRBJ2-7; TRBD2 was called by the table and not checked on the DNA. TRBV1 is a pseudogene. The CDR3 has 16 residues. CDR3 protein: CTSSLKSDCISYEQYF. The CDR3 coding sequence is TGCACCAGCAGCCTAAAATCCGACTGTATCTCCTACGAGCAGTACTTC.

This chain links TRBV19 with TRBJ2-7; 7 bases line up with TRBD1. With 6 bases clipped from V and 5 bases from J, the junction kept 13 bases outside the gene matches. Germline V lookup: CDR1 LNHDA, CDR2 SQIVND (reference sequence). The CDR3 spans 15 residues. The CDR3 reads CASSHGDSLDDEQYF. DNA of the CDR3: TGTGCCAGTAGCCATGGGGACAGCCTAGACGACGAGCAGTACTTC.

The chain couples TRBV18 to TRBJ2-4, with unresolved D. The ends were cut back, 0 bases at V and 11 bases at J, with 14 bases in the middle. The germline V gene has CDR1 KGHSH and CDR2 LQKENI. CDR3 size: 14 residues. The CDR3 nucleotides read TGTGCCAGCTCACCACCGGCAGCCTGGGATGTTCAGTACTTC. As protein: CASSPPAAWDVQYF.

CDR3 region: CARGGTQYF. The CDR3 DNA sequence: TGTGCCAGGGGAGGGACCCAGTACTTC. This rearrangement joins TRBV6-5 to TRBJ2-5; D is possibly TRBD2 (6 bases). The CDR3 is made up of 9 amino acids. From germline, CDR1 is MNHEY and CDR2 SVGAGI. Trimming took 9 bases from V and 7 from J, leaving 6 bases between them.

The CDR3 here is CAIRGFEGTDTQYF. DNA of the CDR3: TGTGCCATCCGAGGGTTTGAGGGAACAGATACGCAGTATTTT. The rearrangement joins TRBV10-3 to TRBJ2-3, with a possible D match to TRBD2 (5 bases). Trimming cost V 8 bases and J 3 bases, with 15 bases left between them. The CDR3 sequence is 14 residues long. CDR1 and CDR2 (germline): ENHRY, SYGVKD.

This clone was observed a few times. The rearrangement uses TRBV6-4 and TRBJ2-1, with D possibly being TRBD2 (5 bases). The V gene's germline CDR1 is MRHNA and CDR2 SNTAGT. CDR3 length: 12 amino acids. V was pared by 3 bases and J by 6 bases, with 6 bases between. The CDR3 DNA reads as TGTGCCAGCAGTGATCGGGGCAATGAGCAGTTCTTC. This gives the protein CASSDRGNEQFF.

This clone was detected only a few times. CDR3 coding DNA: TGTGCCAGCAGTGAAGCGAGGACTAGCGGGGGTGAGCAGTTCTTC. This sequence encodes CASSEARTSGGEQFF. The V gene is TRBV6-1, the J gene TRBJ2-1; TRBD2 agrees at 13 bases. The CDR3 contains 15 residues. Germline V gene lookup returns CDR1 MNHNS and CDR2 SASEGT. Losses at the gene ends were 0 bases for V and 9 bases for J; bases not matched to a gene: 2.

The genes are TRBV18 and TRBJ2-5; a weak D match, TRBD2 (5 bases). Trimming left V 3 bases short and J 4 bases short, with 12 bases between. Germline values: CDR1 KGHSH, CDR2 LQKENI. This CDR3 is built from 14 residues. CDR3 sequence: CASSPSTRRETQYF. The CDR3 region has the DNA TGTGCCAGCTCACCTAGCACTAGGCGAGAGACCCAGTACTTC.

The CDR3 loop is CASSQEVLGTVNEKLFF. For the CDR3, the DNA is TGTGCCAGCAGCCAAGAGGTCCTCGGGACGGTGAATGAAAAACTGTTTTTT. This chain connects TRBV4-2 to TRBJ1-4, with D possibly TRBD1 on 5 matching bases. The length of the CDR3 is 17 residues. Trimming removed 0 bases from V and 5 bases from J, with 16 bases in between. The V gene's germline CDR1 is LGHNA and CDR2 YNFKEQ.